This T cell receptor (beta chain) was captured in a study of human T cells and chemical hapten exposure. For the study at large: Sensitization employed 2% DPC on roughly 2 cm by roughly 2 cm of upper inner arm skin.

Study outcomes and limitations: With alopecia, donors may have immune responses unlike healthy people's. TCRs at a frequency above 1 in 1000 stayed unchanged with DPC sensitization.

Regarding time point: pre-sensitization, week 0. The treatment is: therapeutic diphenylcyclopropenone sensitization with weekly scalp DPC. From the RACE reads, TCRdb called clonotypes with MiXCR, one entry per CDR3 protein. Seen here are 250,000 or so distinct CDR3 sequences, about 8.1% observed once, and the top ten hold about 2.5%. V dropped 5 bases and J dropped 2 bases, with 3 bases sitting between them. The CDR3 covers 11 residues. Germline values: CDR1 MDHEN, CDR2 SYDVKM. This clonotype was recorded many times. The antigen remains undetermined. This rearrangement joins TRBV28 to TRBJ2-5; D remains ambiguous. Sequencing used whole blood, obtained in connection with sensitization to the hapten diphenylcyclopropenone (DPC). The TCR sequence derives from a middle-aged woman with alopecia areata. Some clones in this sample may be carry-over from other donors' samples. The CDR3 region has the DNA TGTGCCAGCAGTACTCAAGAGACCCAGTACTTC. This gives the protein CASSTQETQYF. The variable domain in full, completed from reference TRBV28 and TRBJ2-5, reads DVKVTQSSRYLVKRTGEKVFLECVQDMDHENMFWYRQDPGLGLRLIYFSYDVKMKEKGDIPEGYSVSREKKERFSLILESASTNQTSMYLCASSTQETQYFGPGTRLLVL.